This T cell receptor beta chain was captured in a study of CD8+CD57+ T cells in acquired aplastic anemia. CDR1 is SEHNR, CDR2 FQNEAQ, per germline (reference sequence). The CDR3 has 15 amino acids. Genomic DNA constituted the template upon which TCR beta VDJ and CDR3 profiling was performed. MiXCR was run by TCRdb on the reads, yielding one entry per CDR3 protein. The sample holds 100,000 to 150,000 distinct CDR3 sequences, 48% seen once. Points on this clonotype: The junction departs from the called germline gene at one end, perhaps through a read error.

The chain couples TRBV7-9 to TRBJ1-5; possible D gene TRBD1, 6 bases. The clonotype originates from a human donor in good health, serving as a control. The sequencing sample was made of sorted CD4+, CD8+, or CD8+CD57+ T cells (not recorded which) from PBMCs. The CDR3 reads CARSLTDSLNQPQHF. The CDR3 nucleotides read TGTGCCCGCAGCCTGACGGACAGCCTTAATCAGCCCCAGCATTTT. The variable domain in full, completed from reference TRBV7-9 and TRBJ1-5, reads DTGVSQNPRHKITKRGQNVTFRCDPISEHNRLYWYRQTLGQGPEFLTYFQNEAQLEKSRLLSDRFSAERPKGSFSTLEIQRTEQGDSAMYLCARSLTDSLNQPQHFGDGTRLSIL.